This is a list of T cell receptor beta chains from one sample in a study of blood T cell repertoires in COVID-19. The protocol was immunoSEQ multiplex PCR, while the TCRdb copy is restricted to in-frame clones and leaves out a portion. This sample yields 200,000 to 250,000 clones, of which around 91% are seen a single time; more than 4.5% belongs to the top ten. The sample was peripheral blood. The origin of the receptors is a woman aged 35 to 49 with acute or convalescent COVID-19. CDR3s include the opening cysteine and the closing phenylalanine or tryptophan. Fields, in order: J gene, clone size, D gene, V gene, CDR3 DNA, CDR3 protein. D genes are given only for firm matches. For some rows the clone size is stated as once, few or many, or as a class when expanded; others skip it.

>TRBJ2-2|once|TRBD1|TRBV19
TGTGCCGGACAGGGGACAGGGGGCACCGGGGAGCTGTTTTTT
CAGQGTGGTGELFF
>TRBJ1-2|.|.|TRBV10-2
TGCGCCAGCAGTGAGGCCGACAGGTCGGACTATGGCTACACCTTC
CASSEADRSDYGYTF
>TRBJ2-1|.|TRBD2|TRBV27
TGTGCCAGCAGTTTCGGGGTCGGGCGGGGGGGCCGAAATGAGCAGTTCTTC
CASSFGVGRGGRNEQFF
>TRBJ1-2|once|.|TRBV5-6
TGTGCCAGCAGCTTAGATCTTAGAGGCTACACCTTC
CASSLDLRGYTF
>TRBJ1-1|.|TRBD1|TRBV14
TGTGCCAGCAGCCAAGACAGGACAGGGTTCGCTGAAGCTTTCTTT
CASSQDRTGFAEAFF
>TRBJ1-5|.|TRBD1|TRBV19
TGTGCCAGCAGGGACAGTATTGACAATCAGCCCCAGCATTTT
CASRDSIDNQPQHF
>TRBJ1-2|.|TRBD1|TRBV19
TGTGCCAGTAGTATGGGACAGGGGGCGAGTGGCTACACCTTC
CASSMGQGASGYTF
>TRBJ2-3|.|.|TRBV7-2
TGTGCCAGCAGCTTATATGTGACTAGAGTAGCAGATACGCAGTATTTT
CASSLYVTRVADTQYF
>TRBJ2-3|.|TRBD2|TRBV9
TGTGCCAGCAGCGAGGTCCTCGACCGGGGGGTTGATACGCAGTATTTT
CASSEVLDRGVDTQYF
>TRBJ1-1|.|TRBD1|TRBV10-3
TGTGCCATCAGGGACAGGGCGGTGAACACTGAAGCTTTCTTT
CAIRDRAVNTEAFF
>TRBJ1-3|.|TRBD1|TRBV9
TGTGCCAGCAGCCCAACAGGGGGCGATGGAAACACCATATATTTT
CASSPTGGDGNTIYF
>TRBJ1-4|.|.|TRBV7-9
TGTGCCAGCAGCTTAGCCGGAGGTGAAAAACTGTTTTTT
CASSLAGGEKLFF
>TRBJ1-2|few|.|TRBV19
TGTGCCAGTTTGCAAGACGGGACACTGAAAAGCTATGGCTACACCTTC
CASLQDGTLKSYGYTF
>TRBJ1-1|.|.|TRBV5-1
TGCGCCAGCAGCTTTGCGCTCCGGGGGTCTGAAGCTTTCTTT
CASSFALRGSEAFF
>TRBJ1-1|.|.|TRBV30
TGTGCCTGGAGTCCACGACAGTACACTGAAGCTTTCTTT
CAWSPRQYTEAFF
>TRBJ1-2|.|.|TRBV15
TGTGCCACCAGTCCAGAAGAGCAGGGTGGCTACACCTTC
CATSPEEQGGYTF
>TRBJ1-3|.|.|TRBV9
TGTGCCAGCAGCGTAGACGCTTCCAGCTCTGGAAACACCATATATTTT
CASSVDASSSGNTIYF
>TRBJ1-1|.|TRBD1|TRBV28
TGTGCCAGCAGTCCGCCCGACAGGGGGCTACACACTGAAGCTTTCTTT
CASSPPDRGLHTEAFF
>TRBJ2-5|.|TRBD2|TRBV13
TGTGCCAGCAGCTTTAGTACTAGCGGGGGCCCTACCCAAGAGACCCAGTACTTC
CASSFSTSGGPTQETQYF
>TRBJ2-1|.|.|TRBV5-1
TGCGCCAGCAGCTTGATCCGGGGGGCTAACAATGAGCAGTTCTTC
CASSLIRGANNEQFF
>TRBJ1-2|.|TRBD1|TRBV3-1/TRBV3-2
TGTGCCAGCAGCGCCCATGACAGGGGCTCCAACTATGGCTACACCTTC
CASSAHDRGSNYGYTF
>TRBJ2-2|.|.|TRBV5-6
TGTGCCAGCAGCCCAGACTTGTGGAACACCGGGGAGCTGTTTTTT
CASSPDLWNTGELFF
>TRBJ2-5|.|.|TRBV7-2
TGTGCCACCGGAGGACCGATATCAGAGACCCAGTACTTC
CATGGPISETQYF
>TRBJ1-2|.|.|TRBV5-1
TGCGCCAGCAGCTTAGTCTCCGGGAACTATGGCTACACCTTC
CASSLVSGNYGYTF
>TRBJ2-1|.|TRBD1|TRBV29-1
TGCAGCGTTGGCGGACAGGGATACAATGAGCAGTTCTTC
CSVGGQGYNEQFF
>TRBJ1-5|.|TRBD1|TRBV5-1
TGCGCCAGCAGCCCCGGGACAGGGGGCAATCAGCCCCAGCATTTT
CASSPGTGGNQPQHF
>TRBJ2-3|.|TRBD2|TRBV7-9
TGTGCCAGCAGCTTTTTAGCGGGGGTCACAGATACGCAGTATTTT
CASSFLAGVTDTQYF
>TRBJ1-6|.|.|TRBV21-1
TGTGCCAGCAGCAAAGCGCGGGACAGGGGTAGGGTGAATTCACCCCTCCACTTT
CASSKARDRGRVNSPLHF
>TRBJ1-4|.|TRBD1|TRBV12-3/TRBV12-4
TGTGCCAGCAGTTGGACAGGGAGGGAAAAACTGTTTTTT
CASSWTGREKLFF
>TRBJ1-4|once|.|TRBV7-9
TGTGCCAGCAGCGGTCGGACCTCACGGGGGGAAAAACTGTTTTTT
CASSGRTSRGEKLFF
>TRBJ1-4|.|.|TRBV25-1
TGTGCCAGCAGTGATTCGGTCTCGAATGAAAAACTGTTTTTT
CASSDSVSNEKLFF
>TRBJ2-6|.|TRBD1|TRBV3-1/TRBV3-2
TGTGCCAGCAGCCCTTATGGGGGGCAGGGGGCTGCTGGGGCCAACGTCCTGACTTTC
CASSPYGGQGAAGANVLTF
>TRBJ1-3|.|.|TRBV11-2
TGTGCCAGCAGCTTAGAGTCGGCAGGGAGGGCTGGAAACACCATATATTTT
CASSLESAGRAGNTIYF
>TRBJ1-4|.|.|TRBV23-1
TGCGCCAGCAGTCATGTTCGCATCGGGTGGCCGTTAGCAGTTGAAAAACTGTTTTTT
CASSHVRIGWPLAVEKLFF
>TRBJ2-5|.|.|TRBV6-2/TRBV6-3
TGTGCCAGCAGTTACTCAGGGGCCTTCCAAGAGACCCAGTACTTC
CASSYSGAFQETQYF
>TRBJ2-3|.|TRBD2|TRBV28
TGTGCCAGCAGGGGATTGACTAGCGGGGACAGCACAGATACGCAGTATTTT
CASRGLTSGDSTDTQYF
>TRBJ1-1|few|TRBD1|TRBV6-2/TRBV6-3
TGTGCCAGCAGTTACTCTAGGGCAGGGGGCATCGGGGCTTTCTTT
CASSYSRAGGIGAFF
>TRBJ1-1|once|TRBD1|TRBV5-6
TGTGCCAGCAGCTTAAACAGGGGGCATACGGGCACTGAAGCTTTCTTT
CASSLNRGHTGTEAFF
>TRBJ1-3|.|.|TRBV7-9
TGTGCCAGCAGCCCCAAGGGGGGGAGAAACACCATATATTTT
CASSPKGGRNTIYF
>TRBJ1-1|once|.|TRBV3-1/TRBV3-2
TGTGCCAGCAGCCAAGATTCGGACACAGCTTTCTTT
CASSQDSDTAFF
>TRBJ1-1|.|TRBD1|TRBV18
TGTGCCAGCTCACCGCGACAGGGGGAATTGAACACTGAAGCTTTCTTT
CASSPRQGELNTEAFF
>TRBJ2-3|.|TRBD2|TRBV5-1
TGCGCCAGCAGTGGGGTCGGGGGGGCCGCAGATACGCAGTATTTT
CASSGVGGAADTQYF
>TRBJ1-5|.|TRBD1|TRBV2
TGTGCCAGCAGGTCCGACCCAGGGGGCGCCGGCCAGCCCCAGCATTTT
CASRSDPGGAGQPQHF
>TRBJ1-6|.|TRBD1|TRBV13
TGTGCCAGCAGCTTCACAGGGGGCGCAGGGTCACCCCTCCACTTT
CASSFTGGAGSPLHF
>TRBJ1-2|.|.|TRBV7-7
TGTGCCAGCAGTCTCAGACAGTTGGAGCCCTATGGCTACACCTTC
CASSLRQLEPYGYTF
>TRBJ1-4|.|.|TRBV9
TGTGCCAGCAGCGTAGGGGGCTCTAATGAAAAACTGTTTTTT
CASSVGGSNEKLFF
>TRBJ1-2|.|.|TRBV10-2
TGCGCCAGCAGTGAGAGAGCACGCCTTAACTATGGCTACACCTTC
CASSERARLNYGYTF
>TRBJ2-1|.|.|TRBV19
TGTGCCAGTAGTACTGGCAGGGGCGACAATGAGCAGTTCTTC
CASSTGRGDNEQFF
>TRBJ1-2|.|.|TRBV2
TGTGCCAGCAGTGAACAGGGGTTTGGCTATGGCTACACCTTC
CASSEQGFGYGYTF
>TRBJ1-2|.|.|TRBV5-1
TGCGCCAGCAGCCCTAGTCACGGACAGACTTCCATCTATGGCTACACCTTC
CASSPSHGQTSIYGYTF
>TRBJ1-1|.|.|TRBV7-3
TGTGCCAGCAGCTCGGTCGGTGTCGCTGAAGCTTTCTTT
CASSSVGVAEAFF
>TRBJ2-1|.|.|TRBV19
TGTGCCAGTACCCTCTCTGGGGGGGGCCACAACAATGAGCAGTTCTTC
CASTLSGGGHNNEQFF
>TRBJ2-2|.|.|TRBV5-5
TGTGCCAGCAGCTTCCTGACGGGTTACACCGGGGAGCTGTTTTTT
CASSFLTGYTGELFF
>TRBJ2-2|.|TRBD1|TRBV2
TGTGCCAGCAGCCCGGACAGGCCGAACACCGGGGAGCTGTTTTTT
CASSPDRPNTGELFF